A selection of T cell receptor beta chains follows, all from one sample in a study of blood T cell repertoires in COVID-19. Method: immunoSEQ multiplex PCR; TCRdb's copy keeps in-frame clones and lacks some. The profile shows roughly 200,000 clones, about four fifths of them singletons. The sequencing sample was made of peripheral blood. The receptors derive from a man aged 35 to 55 with active or convalescent COVID-19. The CDR3 runs from the conserved cysteine through the conserved F or W. The D gene is left open where the match is weak. Clone size, where shown, is once, few, many, or a class for clones that have expanded.

clone_size: once
j_call: TRBJ1-4
d_call: .
v_call: TRBV21-1
cdr3_aa: CASSPVYGPTTNEKLFF
cdr3_nt: TGTGCCAGCAGCCCCGTCTATGGGCCTACAACTAATGAAAAACTGTTTTTT

clone_size: .
j_call: TRBJ2-3
d_call: .
v_call: TRBV7-3
cdr3_aa: CASSPTDTDTQYF
cdr3_nt: TGTGCCAGCAGCCCGACAGACACAGATACGCAGTATTTT

clone_size: .
j_call: TRBJ2-2
d_call: TRBD1
v_call: TRBV5-1
cdr3_aa: CASSLAVIPGQGIGELFF
cdr3_nt: TGCGCCAGCAGCTTGGCCGTAATCCCGGGACAGGGCATCGGGGAGCTGTTTTTT

clone_size: .
j_call: TRBJ1-6
d_call: .
v_call: TRBV7-2
cdr3_aa: CASSLNGVEPLHF
cdr3_nt: TGTGCCAGCAGCTTAAATGGTGTGGAGCCCCTCCACTTT

clone_size: few
j_call: TRBJ1-6
d_call: .
v_call: TRBV2
cdr3_aa: CATKVDSSPLHF
cdr3_nt: TGTGCCACTAAGGTTGACTCGTCGCCCCTCCACTTT

clone_size: .
j_call: TRBJ2-7
d_call: TRBD2
v_call: TRBV19
cdr3_aa: CASSSGTSGASFYEQYF
cdr3_nt: TGTGCCAGTAGTTCCGGGACTAGCGGGGCAAGTTTCTACGAGCAGTACTTC

clone_size: .
j_call: TRBJ2-7
d_call: TRBD1
v_call: TRBV29-1
cdr3_aa: CSVGRQGAYEQYF
cdr3_nt: TGCAGCGTTGGTAGGCAGGGGGCCTACGAGCAGTACTTC

clone_size: .
j_call: TRBJ1-6
d_call: TRBD1
v_call: TRBV14
cdr3_aa: CASNLGTGVSPLHF
cdr3_nt: TGTGCCAGCAACTTAGGTACAGGGGTCTCTCCCCTCCACTTT

clone_size: .
j_call: TRBJ1-4
d_call: .
v_call: TRBV6-5
cdr3_aa: CASTGGDATNEKLFF
cdr3_nt: TGTGCCAGCACCGGGGGGGATGCAACTAATGAAAAACTGTTTTTT

clone_size: .
j_call: TRBJ2-2
d_call: TRBD1
v_call: TRBV5-4
cdr3_aa: CASSLDRTGANTGELFF
cdr3_nt: TGTGCCAGCAGCTTGGATAGGACAGGGGCGAACACCGGGGAGCTGTTTTTT

clone_size: .
j_call: TRBJ1-1
d_call: .
v_call: TRBV6-2/TRBV6-3
cdr3_aa: CASSSAQGSTEAFF
cdr3_nt: TGTGCCAGCAGTTCCGCACAGGGAAGCACTGAAGCTTTCTTT

clone_size: .
j_call: TRBJ1-4
d_call: TRBD1
v_call: TRBV10-1
cdr3_aa: CASRTGLNEKLFF
cdr3_nt: TGCGCCAGCAGGACAGGGCTAAATGAAAAACTGTTTTTT

clone_size: .
j_call: TRBJ2-1
d_call: .
v_call: TRBV19
cdr3_aa: CASSIDEFPGYNEQFF
cdr3_nt: TGTGCCAGTAGTATAGATGAATTTCCAGGGTACAATGAGCAGTTCTTC

clone_size: .
j_call: TRBJ1-4
d_call: TRBD1
v_call: TRBV5-6
cdr3_aa: CAIRDRPLEKLFF
cdr3_nt: TGTGCCATCCGGGACAGGCCACTAGAAAAACTGTTTTTT

clone_size: .
j_call: TRBJ2-4
d_call: .
v_call: TRBV11-3
cdr3_aa: CASSLDLGATIAKNIQYF
cdr3_nt: TGTGCCAGCAGCTTAGATTTGGGGGCGACAATAGCCAAAAACATTCAGTACTTC

clone_size: .
j_call: TRBJ1-4
d_call: TRBD1
v_call: TRBV19
cdr3_aa: CASSPQGASEKLFF
cdr3_nt: TGTGCCAGTAGTCCCCAGGGGGCTAGTGAAAAACTGTTTTTT

clone_size: once
j_call: TRBJ1-4
d_call: TRBD1
v_call: TRBV5-4
cdr3_aa: CASSLGGDRVQKLFF
cdr3_nt: TGTGCCAGCAGCTTGGGGGGGGACAGGGTACAGAAACTGTTTTTT

clone_size: .
j_call: TRBJ1-1
d_call: TRBD1
v_call: TRBV19
cdr3_aa: CASPRPPDRRNTEAFF
cdr3_nt: TGTGCCAGTCCCCGTCCCCCGGACAGGAGGAACACTGAAGCTTTCTTT

clone_size: .
j_call: TRBJ2-5
d_call: .
v_call: TRBV4-1
cdr3_aa: CASSQDEGGLQGETQYF
cdr3_nt: TGCGCCAGCAGCCAAGATGAAGGAGGGCTCCAAGGGGAGACCCAGTACTTC

clone_size: .
j_call: TRBJ2-5
d_call: TRBD2
v_call: TRBV3-1/TRBV3-2
cdr3_aa: CASSSRPRGVETQYF
cdr3_nt: TGTGCCAGCAGCTCCCGGCCCCGGGGGGTAGAGACCCAGTACTTC

clone_size: .
j_call: TRBJ1-5
d_call: .
v_call: TRBV6-2/TRBV6-3
cdr3_aa: CASSITLGDNQPQHF
cdr3_nt: TGTGCCAGCAGCATAACCTTAGGGGATAATCAGCCCCAGCATTTT

clone_size: .
j_call: TRBJ2-1
d_call: .
v_call: TRBV5-1
cdr3_aa: CASSPPGNEQFF
cdr3_nt: TGCGCCAGCAGCCCCCCCGGGAATGAGCAGTTCTTC

clone_size: .
j_call: TRBJ1-2
d_call: TRBD1
v_call: TRBV6-5
cdr3_aa: CASSSHGTGVGYTF
cdr3_nt: TGTGCCAGCAGTTCTCATGGGACAGGGGTTGGCTACACCTTC

clone_size: .
j_call: TRBJ2-3
d_call: TRBD1
v_call: TRBV6-1
cdr3_aa: CASSEDGTGVVADTQYF
cdr3_nt: TGTGCCAGCAGTGAAGACGGGACAGGGGTAGTTGCAGATACGCAGTATTTT

clone_size: .
j_call: TRBJ2-5
d_call: .
v_call: TRBV7-2
cdr3_aa: CASSLVGRETQYF
cdr3_nt: TGTGCCAGCAGCTTAGTGGGGAGGGAGACCCAGTACTTC

clone_size: once
j_call: TRBJ2-5
d_call: TRBD2
v_call: TRBV2
cdr3_aa: CASSTSAKETQYF
cdr3_nt: TGTGCCAGCAGTACTAGCGCGAAAGAGACCCAGTACTTC

clone_size: .
j_call: TRBJ2-2
d_call: TRBD2
v_call: TRBV2
cdr3_aa: CACRGGALTGELFF
cdr3_nt: TGTGCCTGCCGCGGGGGGGCGCTCACCGGGGAGCTGTTTTTT

clone_size: .
j_call: TRBJ1-2
d_call: .
v_call: TRBV5-6
cdr3_aa: CASSLGPRSEGYTF
cdr3_nt: TGTGCCAGCAGCTTGGGCCCAAGGTCGGAGGGCTACACCTTC

clone_size: .
j_call: TRBJ2-1
d_call: .
v_call: TRBV18
cdr3_aa: CASSPPGRGPYNEQFF
cdr3_nt: TGTGCCAGCTCACCCCCCGGGCGGGGCCCCTACAATGAGCAGTTCTTC

clone_size: .
j_call: TRBJ1-4
d_call: TRBD1
v_call: TRBV7-2
cdr3_aa: CASSFDRGNEKLFF
cdr3_nt: TGTGCCAGCAGCTTCGACAGGGGTAATGAAAAACTGTTTTTT

clone_size: .
j_call: TRBJ2-1
d_call: TRBD1
v_call: TRBV19
cdr3_aa: CASNPPTGGSYNEQFF
cdr3_nt: TGTGCCAGTAACCCCCCCACAGGGGGCTCCTACAATGAGCAGTTCTTC

clone_size: .
j_call: TRBJ1-1
d_call: .
v_call: TRBV6-1
cdr3_aa: CASSEGRALFGTEAFF
cdr3_nt: TGTGCCAGCAGTGAGGGCAGGGCCCTCTTTGGCACTGAAGCTTTCTTT

clone_size: few
j_call: TRBJ2-2
d_call: TRBD1
v_call: TRBV6-6
cdr3_aa: CASSHPTGPTGELFF
cdr3_nt: TGTGCCAGCAGTCACCCGACAGGGCCCACGGGGGAGCTGTTTTTT

clone_size: once
j_call: TRBJ1-2
d_call: TRBD1
v_call: TRBV7-9
cdr3_aa: CASSPGQGDYGYTF
cdr3_nt: TGTGCCAGCAGCCCAGGACAGGGAGACTATGGCTACACCTTC

clone_size: .
j_call: TRBJ2-7
d_call: .
v_call: TRBV18
cdr3_aa: CASSPPGQTYEQYF
cdr3_nt: TGTGCCAGCTCACCACCTGGACAGACCTACGAGCAGTACTTC

clone_size: .
j_call: TRBJ1-5
d_call: .
v_call: TRBV18
cdr3_aa: CASSPDSLPQPQHF
cdr3_nt: TGTGCCAGCTCACCCGACAGTCTCCCCCAGCCCCAGCATTTT

clone_size: once
j_call: TRBJ1-6
d_call: TRBD1
v_call: TRBV7-2
cdr3_aa: CASSSVPGQGPRYNSPLHF
cdr3_nt: TGTGCCAGCAGCTCGGTCCCGGGACAGGGTCCGAGGTATAATTCACCCCTCCACTTT

clone_size: .
j_call: TRBJ1-1
d_call: .
v_call: TRBV6-5
cdr3_aa: CASSYPEVGTEAFF
cdr3_nt: TGTGCCAGCAGTTACCCGGAGGTTGGCACTGAAGCTTTCTTT

clone_size: .
j_call: TRBJ2-1
d_call: TRBD2
v_call: TRBV7-9
cdr3_aa: CASSSLAGVGRTEQFF
cdr3_nt: TGTGCCAGCAGCTCCCTAGCGGGAGTTGGCCGTACTGAGCAGTTCTTC

clone_size: .
j_call: TRBJ2-2
d_call: .
v_call: TRBV5-1
cdr3_aa: CASSLRRGDTGELFF
cdr3_nt: TGCGCCAGCAGCTTACGCAGGGGAGACACCGGGGAGCTGTTTTTT

clone_size: once
j_call: TRBJ2-1
d_call: TRBD2
v_call: TRBV20-1
cdr3_aa: CSASGLAGAQFF
cdr3_nt: TGCAGTGCTAGTGGACTAGCGGGGGCCCAGTTCTTC

clone_size: .
j_call: TRBJ1-5
d_call: .
v_call: TRBV30
cdr3_aa: CAWSVSRAEPQHF
cdr3_nt: TGTGCCTGGAGTGTAAGCAGGGCTGAGCCCCAGCATTTT

clone_size: .
j_call: TRBJ1-6
d_call: TRBD1
v_call: TRBV30
cdr3_aa: CAWSRGNNSPLHF
cdr3_nt: TGTGCCTGGAGCAGGGGGAATAATTCACCCCTCCACTTT

clone_size: .
j_call: TRBJ1-1
d_call: .
v_call: TRBV19
cdr3_aa: CASSSRQASEAFF
cdr3_nt: TGTGCCAGTAGTTCAAGACAGGCTTCTGAAGCTTTCTTT

clone_size: .
j_call: TRBJ2-1
d_call: TRBD2
v_call: TRBV25-1
cdr3_aa: CASAAGGHLGEQFF
cdr3_nt: TGTGCCAGCGCAGCGGGGGGGCATCTGGGTGAGCAGTTCTTC

clone_size: .
j_call: TRBJ2-5
d_call: TRBD2
v_call: TRBV27
cdr3_aa: CASSLRGQETQYF
cdr3_nt: TGTGCCAGCAGTTTGCGGGGGCAAGAGACCCAGTACTTC

clone_size: .
j_call: TRBJ1-2
d_call: .
v_call: TRBV11-2
cdr3_aa: CASSYGAAGGYTF
cdr3_nt: TGTGCCAGCAGCTACGGGGCGGCGGGGGGCTACACCTTC

clone_size: .
j_call: TRBJ1-1
d_call: .
v_call: TRBV14
cdr3_aa: CASSQDTGRDTEAFF
cdr3_nt: TGTGCCAGCAGCCAAGACACAGGGAGGGACACTGAAGCTTTCTTT

clone_size: .
j_call: TRBJ1-1
d_call: TRBD1
v_call: TRBV9
cdr3_aa: CASSTTGSTEAFF
cdr3_nt: TGTGCCAGCAGCACGACAGGGTCCACTGAAGCTTTCTTT